This T cell receptor beta chain was found in a study of T cells in Graves' hyperthyroidism and ophthalmopathy (dated by TCRdb to the late 2010s). For the wider study: Peripheral blood was sampled at the time of initial diagnosis, prior to any treatment. The 100 discovery patients were randomly split 7:3 into training and test sets. Following sampling, methimazole starting at 30 mg daily was given to hyperthyroidism patients, and high-dose intravenous methylprednisolone was given to ophthalmopathy patients. To identify TCR V-J signatures that set the groups apart, the researchers used a discovery cohort of 95 to 100 patients, made up of 40 to 45 with Graves' ophthalmopathy and some 56 with stable Graves' hyperthyroidism. An independent validation cohort of around 19 hyperthyroidism patients and roughly 16 patients who later progressed to ophthalmopathy tested prospective prediction of ophthalmopathy. TCR Vbeta CDR3 sequencing of 130 to 150 peripheral blood samples (more than 40 ophthalmopathy, 75 to 85 hyperthyroidism and roughly 17 progressor patients) is reported in the paper. The study also compared thyroid tissue and blood T-cell repertoires from over 5 Graves' hyperthyroidism patients.

Stable Graves' hyperthyroidism was defined as the absence of progression to ophthalmopathy over 18 months of follow-up. The hyperthyroidism patients were between 18 and 65 years old and newly diagnosed, with a disease duration of less than 2 months. The study excluded patients with uncontrolled infections, other autoimmune diseases, pregnancy or lactation. Diagnoses relied on clinical symptoms, serum thyroxine and TRAb, thyroid ultrasound and orbital computed tomography. Ficoll-Paque density gradient centrifugation was used to isolate PBMCs from around 10 ml of fresh peripheral blood. Total RNA was extracted with Trizol reagent, and quality was checked on an Agilent 2100 Bioanalyzer. V is shortened by 0 bases, J by 6 bases, and the region joining them spans 10 bases. Sequences SGDLS (CDR1) and YYNGEE (CDR2) are obtained from the germline V gene. The CDR3 holds 13 amino acids from the cysteine to the phenylalanine. Just CDR3 DNA is preserved here, 39 bases in frame from base 1.

About this clonotype: What this receptor recognizes is not known. It has no much larger one-base neighbor in the sample; base qualities were not kept.

Amplification of TCR beta CDR3 regions was carried out from RNA transcripts. The first round of RT-PCR for the TCR CDR3 was performed with the HTBI primer set and the Qiagen OneStep RT-PCR kit. A second multiplex PCR round built the libraries, followed by size selection and purification. Sequencing of the libraries was done on an Illumina HiSeq2000 using paired-end 100 bp reads. Per the original workflow: SOAPnuke was used to process the raw data, with reads discarded if the reads contained adapters or uncalled bases, had a mean Phred below 15, or lacked an exact constant-primer or identifier match. High-quality paired reads were merged using COPE v1.2.5, and each unique nucleotide sequence was defined as a clonotype. MiTCR v1.1 was used to align clonotypes to the IMGT TRBV, TRBD and TRBJ reference segments. Only V-J combinations with frequency above 0.0001, covering 99% to 99.2% of repertoires, were analysed. The TCS score was defined as F50 (clonal expansion) divided by E x V (chaos), with BLOSUM62-based TCRdist calculated between CDR3 peptides within each V-J. Welch's t-statistics and random forest reduced fewer than 600 V-J features to 10 to 15, which were used in a naive Bayes classifier (R e1071). Through fastp at Q25 and MiXCR, TCRdb rebuilt clones from the public reads, retaining in-frame beta chains. For every CDR3 protein sequence, its rows merge into one entry that carries the most common genes and DNA. The V and J calls come from TCRdb's annotation, not from the publication. The sample data list approximately 430,000 distinct CDR3 sequences, and around 16% of these were observed just once. Approximately 14% of the sample is held by the ten biggest clonotypes.

Study-wide findings and limitations: A 13 V-J signature model separated ophthalmopathy from stable hyperthyroidism, with around 90% sensitivity and roughly 81% specificity in cross-validation and 80%/75% in testing. Sample size was not statistically predetermined, and investigators were not blinded to group allocation. During validation, the model predicted progression to ophthalmopathy a median of about 6.3 months ahead of onset, with 60% to 71% sensitivity and roughly 75% specificity. Most expanded thyroid clonotypes (frequency above 0.001) were also found in blood, which suggests that blood repertoires may mirror thyroid immune responses.

The clonotype was recovered from a woman younger than 30 with Graves' hyperthyroidism. The rearrangement joined TRBV9 to TRBJ2-7, with the D call tentatively TRBD1 or TRBD2, each fitting 5 bases. The sequenced material came from blood. In nucleotide form, the sequence is TGTGCCAGCAGCGTAGGGGGACCGCGCGAGCAGTACTTC. This translates into CASSVGGPREQYF.